This T cell receptor (beta chain) was recovered during a study of blood T cell repertoires in COVID-19. Original processing methods: Estimation of nucleated cell counts relied on the amplification of reference gene primers. Produced via immunoSEQ multiplex PCR; TCRdb's table is partial and in-frame only. V and J calls and clone size are given by that table; D and trimming were obtained from the DNA. The data show 250,000 or so clones, 75% to 90% seen once. V shed 3 bases, J shed 5 bases, and the junction held 6 bases outside the gene matches. Germline CDR1 LNHDA, CDR2 SQIVND (reference sequence). CDR3 length: 14 residues.

The genes are TRBV19 and TRBJ2-7, with 8 bases aligning to TRBD2. The source is a man in his thirties or forties with active or convalescent COVID-19. The sequenced sample consisted of peripheral blood. The CDR3 DNA reads TGTGCCAGTAGTATCCTAGCGGGCCCAGACGAGCAGTACTTC. This translates into CASSILAGPDEQYF.